Listed here are 24 T cell receptor beta chains from one sample, sequenced in a study of cytotoxic CD8 clonotypes in ibrutinib-treated CLL. Sequencing was performed with immunoSEQ multiplex PCR; in TCRdb, only in-frame clones are kept and a portion is missing. This sample has some 58,000 clones, with approximately 71% found just once. The material sequenced was PBMCs, taken after 12 months of ibrutinib treatment. The origin of the receptors is a human donor with chronic lymphocytic leukemia.

The V gene is TRBV6-1, the J gene TRBJ2-7; TRBD2 matches 10 bases. The germline gives CDR1 MNHNS, CDR2 SASEGT. J was trimmed by 2 bases and V by 0 bases; bases with no gene match: 4. The CDR3 length is 16 residues. The CDR3 spells CASSEAGTSVTYEQYF. The CDR3 DNA reads TGTGCCAGCAGTGAAGCTGGGACTAGCGTTACCTACGAGCAGTACTTC.

The chain has TRBV5-6 and TRBJ1-1, with D hard to call. The CDR3 runs to 13 residues. The ends were cut back, 0 bases at V and 1 base at J, with 4 bases in the middle. The germline gives CDR1 SGHDT, CDR2 YYEEEE. Here the CDR3 DNA reads TGTGCCAGCAGCTTGGGCGGGAACACTGAAGCTTTCTTT. The encoded protein is CASSLGGNTEAFF.

The V and J genes are TRBV5-1 and TRBJ1-1, with D unclear. The CDR3 is 14 residues long. Germline CDR1 is SGHRS and CDR2 is YFSETQ. V lost 0 bases, J lost 6 bases, and 12 bases lay in between. In DNA, the CDR3 is TGCGCCAGCAGCTTGGGAGGCCAAACCCCTGAAGCTTTCTTT. It encodes CASSLGGQTPEAFF.

A note on this clone: This specimen includes other DNA sequences encoding the same CDR3. The V and J genes are TRBV29-1 and TRBJ1-5, with D maybe TRBD1 (5 bases). The CDR3 spans 14 residues. Germline CDR1 reads SQVTM; CDR2 reads ANQGSEA. Trimming removed 6 bases at V and 0 bases at J, with 12 bases between. The CDR3 coding sequence is TGCAGCGTAGGGACGAGGAATAGCAATCAGCCCCAGCATTTT. Translated, it gives CSVGTRNSNQPQHF.

V usage is TRBV27 and J usage is TRBJ2-5; D gene unclear. The J call may be in error: the DNA end matches TRBJ2-7 better. Germline loops: CDR1 MNHEY, CDR2 SMNVEV (reference sequence). CDR3 size: 14 residues. The CDR3 protein is CASTGSYPSYEQYF. The CDR3 coding sequence is TGTGCCAGCACAGGCTCCTATCCCTCCTACGAGCAGTACTTC.

The chain links TRBV5-1 to TRBJ2-1; D gene unclear. The CDR3 spans 16 residues. The V gene's germline CDR1 is SGHRS and CDR2 YFSETQ. V lost 1 base to trimming and J lost 4 bases, with 15 bases between them. The CDR3, as DNA: TGCGCCAGCAGCTTGTGGGCCGGAGAAAATTACAATGAGCAGTTCTTC. This gives the protein CASSLWAGENYNEQFF. Looking up the rest from reference TRBV5-1 and TRBJ2-1 gives the full variable domain: KAGVTQTPRYLIKTRGQQVTLSCSPISGHRSVSWYQQTPGQGLQFLFEYFSETQRNKGNFPGRFSGRQFSNSRSEMNVSTLELGDSALYLCASSLWAGENYNEQFFGPGTRLTVL.

The chain couples TRBV30 to TRBJ1-5; 10 bases match TRBD1. The CDR3 has 13 amino acids. With 5 bases clipped from V and 7 bases from J, the junction kept 5 bases outside the gene matches. Per germline, CDR1 GTSNPN and CDR2 SVGIG (reference sequence). The CDR3 sequence is CAWGTGADQPQHF. The CDR3 DNA is TGTGCCTGGGGGACAGGGGCGGACCAGCCCCAGCATTTT. Complete variable domain (other parts from reference TRBV30 and TRBJ1-5): SQTIHQWPATLVQPVGSPLSLECTVEGTSNPNLYWYRQAAGRGLQLLFYSVGIGQISSEVPQNLSASRPQDRQFILSSKKLLLSDSGFYLCAWGTGADQPQHFGDGTRLSIL.

The chain is built from TRBV9 and TRBJ2-7, with D perhaps matching TRBD2 (6 bases). V lost 4 bases to trimming and J lost 3 bases, with 14 bases between them. The CDR3 is 14 residues long. Germline CDR1 reads SGDLS; CDR2 reads YYNGEE. The CDR3 sequence: CASSPSEGGYEQYF. The CDR3 DNA is TGTGCCAGCAGCCCCTCCGAGGGAGGCTACGAGCAGTACTTC.

This clone was observed a single time. The CDR3 DNA is TGTGCCAGCAGTTTTGGTTCAGGGAGCAGCTATGGCTACACCTTC. Translation: CASSFGSGSSYGYTF. This sequence joins TRBV28 and TRBJ1-2; D is perhaps TRBD1 (5 bases). The ends were cut back, 3 bases at V and 4 bases at J, with 15 bases in the middle. Per the germline V gene, CDR1 is MDHEN and CDR2 is SYDVKM. This CDR3 has 15 residues.

J is TRBJ2-7 and V is TRBV27; 8 bases match TRBD2. V lost 6 bases, J lost 2 bases, and 6 bases stayed unmatched. The length of the CDR3 is 14 residues. Germline V gene lookup returns CDR1 MNHEY and CDR2 SMNVEV (reference sequence). The CDR3 loop reads CASSGLAGAYEQYF. CDR3 sequence (DNA): TGTGCCAGCAGCGGTCTAGCGGGTGCCTACGAGCAGTACTTC.

V gene TRBV25-1 combines with J gene TRBJ2-7, with a possible D match to TRBD2 (6 bases). The V end was cut by 2 bases, the J end by 7 bases, with 15 bases between. CDR3 length equals 14 residues. Germline assignment: CDR1 MGHDK and CDR2 SYGVNS. CDR3 sequence: CASSEGDRLGEQYF. The CDR3 DNA follows: TGTGCCAGCAGTGAAGGCGACAGACTAGGGGAGCAGTACTTC.

V is TRBV30 and J is TRBJ1-5, with D unclear. With 3 bases removed from V and 0 bases from J, the gap between germline ends came to 6 bases. CDR1 and CDR2 from the germline V gene are GTSNPN and SVGIG (reference sequence). The CDR3 runs to 13 residues. The CDR3 here is CAWRGNSNQPQHF. CDR3 in DNA: TGTGCCTGGAGGGGAAATAGCAATCAGCCCCAGCATTTT.

The chain uses TRBV15 and TRBJ2-2; D is unresolved. Trimming pared 0 bases from V and 7 bases from J, leaving 9 bases between. The CDR3 spans 14 residues. Per the germline V gene, CDR1 is LNHNV and CDR2 is YYDKDF (reference sequence). The CDR3 loop is CATSRDRYGGELFF. The CDR3 bases are TGTGCCACCAGCAGAGATCGGTACGGCGGGGAGCTGTTTTTT.

The rearrangement uses TRBV5-4 and TRBJ1-1, with D hard to call. Trimming removed 0 bases from V and 5 bases from J, with 14 bases in between. Germline loops: CDR1 SGHNT, CDR2 YYREEE (reference sequence). This CDR3 is built from 15 residues. Written as DNA, the CDR3 is TGTGCCAGCAGCTTGGCCCCAGTGATGGGAACTGAAGCTTTCTTT. This codes for CASSLAPVMGTEAFF.

This sequence joins TRBV9 and TRBJ2-1, with D perhaps matching TRBD2 (6 bases). V gave up 0 bases and J gave up 9 bases, with 13 bases separating them. This CDR3 comprises 14 residues. Germline values: CDR1 SGDLS, CDR2 YYNGEE. The CDR3 DNA sequence: TGTGCCAGCAGCGTAGAGGGCGGGATAGGTGAGCAGTTCTTC. Protein: CASSVEGGIGEQFF.

The rearrangement uses TRBV29-1 and TRBJ2-1, with TRBD1 matching over 7 bases. The length of the CDR3 is 12 residues. Looked up from germline, CDR1 is SQVTM and CDR2 is ANQGSEA. The CDR3 reads CRGQSSYNEQFF. Here the CDR3 DNA reads TGCAGGGGACAGAGCTCCTACAATGAGCAGTTCTTC.

This clone was found once. V usage is TRBV27 and J usage is TRBJ1-5; 7 positions match TRBD1. The V gene end was trimmed by 4 bases and the J gene end by 9 bases; junction bases not matched to a gene: 12. Germline CDR1 MNHEY, CDR2 SMNVEV (reference sequence). The CDR3 covers 15 residues. The CDR3 loop reads CASSSQGRGLRPQHF. DNA of the CDR3: TGTGCCAGCAGTTCACAGGGGCGCGGATTGAGGCCCCAGCATTTT.

This clone has just a few counts. J is TRBJ2-7 and V is TRBV5-5; 9 bases align to TRBD1. Germline assignment: CDR1 SGHKS and CDR2 YYEKEE (reference sequence). This CDR3 region has 12 residues. Unmatched junction bases numbered 2, after V lost 3 bases and J lost 7 bases. CDR3 sequence (DNA): TGTGCCAGCAGCTGGACAGGGGAAGAGCAGTACTTC. This gives the protein CASSWTGEEQYF.

The V gene is TRBV20-1, the J gene TRBJ2-3; D is unresolved. This CDR3 region has 11 residues. Germline CDR1 is DFQATT and CDR2 is SNEGSKA (reference sequence). V was pared by 7 bases and J by 0 bases, with 5 bases between. CDR3 in amino acids: CSGESTDTQYF. CDR3 nucleotides: TGCAGTGGAGAGAGCACAGATACGCAGTATTTT.

The CDR3 sequence: CASGQNTEAFF. The CDR3 nucleotides are TGTGCCTCCGGACAGAACACTGAAGCTTTCTTT. The rearrangement joins TRBV30 to TRBJ1-1; D is perhaps TRBD1 (5 bases). CDR1 and CDR2 from the germline V gene are GTSNPN and SVGIG (reference sequence). CDR3 length: 11 residues. V was trimmed by 7 bases and J by 1 base, leaving 7 bases between them.

The chain joins TRBV5-1 to TRBJ2-7, with 9 positions matching TRBD1. The CDR3 is made up of 13 amino acids. Germline V CDR1 and CDR2: SGHRS, YFSETQ. V trimming: 4 bases; J trimming: 4 bases; junction bases outside the gene matches: 3. The CDR3 region has the DNA TGCGCCAGCAGCAAGGACAGGGGTTACGAGCAGTACTTC. Residues: CASSKDRGYEQYF.

The chain is built from TRBV27 and TRBJ1-5; possibly TRBD1 for D (6 bases). Trimming took 4 bases from V and 6 from J, leaving 7 bases between them. The CDR3 has 12 amino acids. The V gene's germline CDR1 is MNHEY and CDR2 SMNVEV (reference sequence). The CDR3 spells CASSSGAQPQHF. CDR3 sequence (DNA): TGTGCCAGCAGTTCAGGGGCTCAGCCCCAGCATTTT.

The chain combines TRBV9 with TRBJ2-1; 10 bases match TRBD2. The CDR3 extends over 14 amino acids. From germline, CDR1 is SGDLS and CDR2 YYNGEE. Germline trimming cut 4 bases from V and 7 bases from J; bases unmatched to any gene: 5. The CDR3 sequence: CASSRTSGFNEQFF. The CDR3 DNA is TGTGCCAGCAGCCGGACTAGCGGCTTTAATGAGCAGTTCTTC.

V gene TRBV27 combines with J gene TRBJ1-4; D gene uncertain. Trimming removed 6 bases at V and 4 bases at J, with 12 bases between. In germline, CDR1 is MNHEY, CDR2 SMNVEV (reference sequence). CDR3 length: 14 residues. CDR3 in DNA: TGTGCCAGCAGGGGTTCACGATATAATGAAAAACTGTTTTTT. It translates to CASRGSRYNEKLFF.